One sample yielded the 27 T cell receptor beta chains listed below, sequenced in a study of cytomegalovirus exposure and HLA in healthy donors. PCR employed 60 Vbeta and 13 Jbeta primers. Libraries were prepared by immunoSEQ multiplex PCR; TCRdb keeps only in-frame clonotypes and omits some of them. The sample has roughly 93,000 clones; around 80% are singletons. The material sequenced was PBMCs. All receptors derive from a young man in good health and CMV-seropositive.

V gene TRBV5-1 combines with J gene TRBJ2-5; 8 bases agree with TRBD1. The CDR3 contains 14 residues. Trimming at V came to 5 bases and at J to 2 bases, leaving 5 bases not matched to a gene. The germline V gene encodes CDR1 SGHRS and CDR2 YFSETQ. The CDR3 region is CASRLQGGQETQYF. The CDR3 bases are TGCGCCAGCAGATTACAGGGGGGACAAGAGACCCAGTACTTC.

The chain employs TRBV29-1 and TRBJ1-3, with no clear D. V dropped 2 bases and J dropped 4 bases, with 12 bases sitting between them. CDR1 is SQVTM, CDR2 ANQGSEA, per germline. The CDR3 loop spans 14 amino acids. The CDR3 here is CSVEKNPGGNTIYF. CDR3 coding DNA: TGCAGCGTTGAAAAGAACCCGGGAGGAAACACCATATATTTT. Supplemented by reference TRBV29-1 and TRBJ1-3, the full variable domain reads SAVISQKPSRDICQRGTSLTIQCQVDSQVTMMFWYRQQPGQSLTLIATANQGSEATYESGFVIDKFPISRPNLTFSTLTVSNMSPEDSSIYLCSVEKNPGGNTIYFGEGSWLTVV.

This clone has a single count. This chain connects TRBV27 to TRBJ2-3, with TRBD1 matching over 10 bases. Germline V CDR1 and CDR2: MNHEY, SMNVEV (reference sequence). J was trimmed by 5 bases and V by 9 bases; bases with no gene match: 5. The CDR3 totals 13 residues. This chain's CDR3 is CASGTGVKDTQYF. The DNA of the CDR3 is TGTGCCAGTGGGACAGGGGTAAAAGATACGCAGTATTTT.

The chain has TRBV10-2 and TRBJ1-1, with a possible D match to TRBD1 (6 bases). The V gene's germline CDR1 is WSHSY and CDR2 SAAADI. The germline V and J ends were trimmed by 10 bases and 5 bases, with 11 bases remaining between them. The CDR3 runs to 11 residues. The CDR3 DNA sequence: TGCGCCACCGAGGGGGGGACTGAAGCTTTCTTT. Translation gives CATEGGTEAFF.

DNA for the CDR3: TGTGCCAGCAGCTCCCGACAGGGGCCCGCCAAAAACATTCAGTACTTC. Amino acid sequence: CASSSRQGPAKNIQYF. V and J are TRBV7-7 and TRBJ2-4; TRBD1 matches 8 bases. CDR1 is SSHAT and CDR2 is FNYEAQ in the germline V gene (reference sequence). The CDR3 is 16 residues long. V lost 4 bases to trimming and J lost 1 base; unmatched junction nucleotides: 6.

This clone showed up just a few times. V gene TRBV7-9 combines with J gene TRBJ1-3; D is unresolved. Germline lookup yields CDR1 SEHNR and CDR2 FQNEAQ (reference sequence). This CDR3 comprises 14 residues. Trimming shortened V by 7 bases and J by 0 bases, and 10 bases separated the two germline ends. The CDR3 protein is CASTSVTSGNTIYF. DNA for the CDR3: TGTGCCAGCACCTCGGTAACCTCTGGAAACACCATATATTTT.

This chain uses TRBV9 with TRBJ1-2; D is unresolved. The CDR3 contains 15 residues. V lost 0 bases to trimming and J lost 4 bases, with 13 bases between them. Germline CDR1 is SGDLS and CDR2 is YYNGEE. The CDR3 DNA reads as TGTGCCAGCAGCGTAGTACCAGGAGAGGGCTATGGCTACACCTTC. It is translated as CASSVVPGEGYGYTF.

The chain joins TRBV19 to TRBJ1-1; a weak D match, TRBD1 (5 bases). CDR1 LNHDA and CDR2 SQIVND come from the germline V gene (reference sequence). Trimming took 7 bases from V and 1 from J, leaving 10 bases between them. This CDR3 is built from 13 residues. The CDR3 region has the DNA TGTGCCAGTATGAATCAGGGGAACACTGAAGCTTTCTTT. Amino acid sequence: CASMNQGNTEAFF.

The V call is TRBV5-1, the J call TRBJ2-5; possibly TRBD1 for D (6 bases). The end of the DNA aligns better with TRBJ2-7, so the J call may be wrong. The CDR3 is 15 residues long. CDR1 and CDR2 (germline): SGHRS, YFSETQ. The CDR3 nucleotides read TGCGCCAGCAGCACCACAGGGATGGGAACCTACGAGCAGTACTTC. This codes for CASSTTGMGTYEQYF.

This clone appeared a few times. The V call is TRBV19, the J call TRBJ2-1, with 8 bases lining up with TRBD1. Germline lookup yields CDR1 LNHDA and CDR2 SQIVND (reference sequence). This CDR3 is 11 amino acids long. With V trimmed by 10 bases and J by 13 bases, 9 bases remained unmatched. CDR3 in DNA: TGTGCCACAGGACAGGGTCGTCGACAGTTCTTC. This sequence encodes CATGQGRRQFF.

This clone was counted between two and nine times. The chain has TRBV5-6 and TRBJ2-5; D is perhaps TRBD1 (6 bases). CDR1 and CDR2 from the germline V gene are SGHDT and YYEEEE. The CDR3 spans 14 residues. V lost 0 bases to trimming and J lost 5 bases, with 11 bases between them. The CDR3 sequence is CASSLATGRETQYF. CDR3 nucleotides: TGTGCCAGCAGCTTGGCGACAGGCCGGGAGACCCAGTACTTC. Supplemented by reference TRBV5-6 and TRBJ2-5, the full variable domain reads DAGVTQSPTHLIKTRGQQVTLRCSPKSGHDTVSWYQQALGQGPQFIFQYYEEEERQRGNFPDRFSGHQFPNYSSELNVNALLLGDSALYLCASSLATGRETQYFGPGTRLLVL.

The chain has TRBV4-2 and TRBJ2-6, with D possibly being TRBD1 (6 bases). The CDR3 length is 20 residues. Germline V CDR1 and CDR2: LGHNA, YNFKEQ. The V end lost 0 bases, the J end lost 0 bases, and 18 bases lay between the germline ends. CDR3 sequence reads: CASSQERLGRGASGANVLTF. The CDR3 coding sequence is TGTGCCAGCAGCCAAGAGAGACTGGGCAGGGGAGCCTCTGGGGCCAACGTCCTGACTTTC.

Written as DNA, the CDR3 is TGTGCCAGCAGCGTAGCTGAGGGAAGTGGGTCACCCCTCCACTTT. Its translation: CASSVAEGSGSPLHF. The rearrangement links TRBV9 to TRBJ1-6; no clear D gene. CDR1 SGDLS and CDR2 YYNGEE come from the germline V gene. Trimming cost V 0 bases and J 10 bases, with 14 bases left between them. The CDR3 consists of 15 residues. Drawing the rest from reference TRBV9 and TRBJ1-6, the complete variable domain is DSGVTQTPKHLITATGQRVTLRCSPRSGDLSVYWYQQSLDQGLQFLIQYYNGEERAKGNILERFSAQQFPDLHSELNLSSLELGDSALYFCASSVAEGSGSPLHFGNGTRLTVT.

This rearrangement joins TRBV6-1 to TRBJ2-3; no clear D. The CDR3 length is 12 residues. V was trimmed by 7 bases and J by 3 bases, leaving 8 bases between them. CDR1 and CDR2 (germline): MNHNS, SASEGT. The CDR3 here is CASTASTDTQYF. The CDR3 DNA reads TGTGCCAGCACTGCTAGTACAGATACGCAGTATTTT.

V is TRBV6-6 and J is TRBJ2-2, with 7 bases identical to TRBD1. After removal of 5 bases from V and 7 bases from J, the junction contained 7 bases not matched to a gene. CDR1 is MNHNY and CDR2 is SVGAGI in the germline V gene (reference sequence). The CDR3 spans 14 residues. The CDR3 sequence: CASSRGQTDGELFF. The DNA of the CDR3 is TGTGCCAGCAGTCGGGGACAGACGGACGGGGAGCTGTTTTTT.

The chain carries TRBV4-1 and TRBJ1-1; no firm D call. Trimming took off 5 bases at V and 0 bases at J, with 13 bases between the two ends. Looked up from germline, CDR1 is MGHRA and CDR2 is YSYEKL. The CDR3 runs to 15 residues. The CDR3 region has the DNA TGCGCCAGCAGCACCCTTGGAGGGATGAACACTGAAGCTTTCTTT. This sequence encodes CASSTLGGMNTEAFF.

This clone has more than one count but fewer than ten. The rearrangement uses TRBV20-1 and TRBJ1-1; D remains unclear. Per the germline V gene, CDR1 is DFQATT and CDR2 is SNEGSKA (reference sequence). The CDR3 has 10 amino acids. V lost 0 bases to trimming and J lost 7 bases, with 3 bases between them. The CDR3 nucleotides are TGCAGTGCTAGAGACCGTGAAGCTTTCTTT. This translates into CSARDREAFF.

This chain connects TRBV5-4 to TRBJ2-2; 10 nucleotides match TRBD2. Trimming took 4 bases from V and 6 from J; bases not matched to a gene: 6. This CDR3 has 15 amino acids. Germline V CDR1 and CDR2: SGHNT, YYREEE (reference sequence). In DNA form, the CDR3 reads TGTGCCAGCAGCGCAAAAAGCGGGGGGGCCGGGGAGCTGTTTTTT. It yields the protein CASSAKSGGAGELFF.

This chain links TRBV23-1 with TRBJ2-2; no clear D gene. TRBV23-1 is filed as an ORF, its function uncertain. The CDR3 sequence is 15 residues long. The ends were cut back, 0 bases at V and 3 bases at J, with 8 bases in the middle. The CDR3 loop is CASSQSHNYTGELFF. The CDR3 nucleotides read TGCGCCAGCAGTCAATCGCACAATTACACCGGGGAGCTGTTTTTT.

This clone was seen only a few times. The CDR3, as DNA: TGTGCCTGGAGTGTAACTACGACCTACGAGCAGTACTTC. It specifies CAWSVTTTYEQYF. V usage is TRBV30 and J usage is TRBJ2-7; D is ambiguous. The CDR3 loop spans 13 amino acids. V was shortened by 0 bases and J by 2 bases, with 8 bases between the two germline ends. CDR1 is GTSNPN, CDR2 SVGIG, per germline (reference sequence).

V gene TRBV4-1 combines with J gene TRBJ1-4; D gene uncertain. V lost 1 base and J lost 4, with 10 bases in between. The germline gives CDR1 MGHRA, CDR2 YSYEKL. The CDR3 covers 15 residues. The CDR3 coding sequence is TGCGCCAGCAGCCAAGTGGGCTATGGTAATGAAAAACTGTTTTTT. Protein: CASSQVGYGNEKLFF.

Details on this clone: Other DNA sequences of this sample code for an identical CDR3. The V and J genes are TRBV19 and TRBJ1-1; D unclear. V was cut by 3 bases and J by 4 bases, with 9 bases left in between. Germline loops: CDR1 LNHDA, CDR2 SQIVND (reference sequence). The CDR3 runs to 13 residues. CDR3: CASSIRGGTEAFF. The DNA of the CDR3 is TGTGCCAGTAGTATCCGGGGTGGCACTGAAGCTTTCTTT.

The genes are TRBV18 and TRBJ2-1, with no clear D. Between the trimmed V and J ends, which lost 0 bases and 0 bases, there was a span of 9 bases. The CDR3 spans 16 residues. In germline, CDR1 is KGHSH, CDR2 LQKENI. As DNA, the CDR3 is TGTGCCAGCTCACCACCTCTAACTGGCTCCTACAATGAGCAGTTCTTC. It codes for CASSPPLTGSYNEQFF.

The V and J genes are TRBV10-1 and TRBJ2-3; the D gene is possibly TRBD2 (6 bases). Germline V lookup: CDR1 WNHNN, CDR2 SYGVQD (reference sequence). This CDR3 spans 13 amino acids. V lost 6 bases and J 2 bases, leaving 9 bases between the germline ends. The CDR3 protein is CASREGSTDTQYF. DNA of the CDR3: TGCGCCAGCAGGGAGGGCTCCACAGATACGCAGTATTTT.

For this clone: This sample includes further DNA sequences coding for the same CDR3. V gene TRBV5-1 combines with J gene TRBJ2-2; D might be TRBD1 (6 bases). CDR1 and CDR2 from the germline V gene are SGHRS and YFSETQ. Trimming shortened V by 4 bases and J by 0 bases, and 10 bases separated the two germline ends. The CDR3 consists of 15 residues. Here the CDR3 reads CASSLGQSNTGELFF. For the CDR3, the DNA is TGCGCCAGCAGCCTCGGACAGTCGAACACCGGGGAGCTGTTTTTT.

This chain joins TRBV12-2 and TRBJ2-7; TRBD1 reflects the table's D call only, with no check against the DNA. TRBV12-2 is designated a pseudogene. The CDR3 is 15 amino acids. CDR3 DNA: TGTGCAAGTGCCGACGGGGGACAGGGTAAATACGAGCAGTACTTC. Encoded protein: CASADGGQGKYEQYF.

The chain uses TRBV5-4 and TRBJ1-6; 10 bases match TRBD1. The CDR3 has 14 amino acids. Germline V gene data show CDR1 as SGHNT and CDR2 as YYREEE (reference sequence). V trimming: 4 bases; J trimming: 9 bases; junction bases outside the gene matches: 4. CDR3 DNA sequence: TGTGCCAGCAGCGGGACAGGGGATTCTTCACCCCTCCACTTT. Its translation: CASSGTGDSSPLHF.